One and the same sample provided the 20 T cell receptor beta chains below, sequenced in a study of T cell responses to AZD1222 COVID-19 vaccine. The assay was immunoSEQ multiplex PCR, and TCRdb's table has in-frame clones only and misses some. The sample has roughly 100,000 clones, more than 75% seen once; the top ten hold about 15%. The sequencing here drew on peripheral blood, taken on day 0 of AZD1222 vaccination. These receptors all come from an adult in good health.

J is TRBJ1-2 and V is TRBV10-3; D may be TRBD1 (5 bases). The V and J ends lost 5 bases and 4 bases respectively, with 11 bases between them. CDR1 and CDR2 (germline): ENHRY, SYGVKD. The CDR3 extends over 13 amino acids. As DNA, the CDR3 is TGTGCCATCAGTACACAGGAGTCCTATGGCTACACCTTC. Its translation: CAISTQESYGYTF.

V is TRBV18 and J is TRBJ2-2; 11 bases match TRBD2. CDR1 and CDR2 (germline): KGHSH, LQKENI. The CDR3 contains 18 residues. V was pared by 1 base and J by 3 bases, with 7 bases of the junction left unmatched. The CDR3 loop reads CASSPLRTSGSDTGELFF. The CDR3 DNA reads TGTGCCAGCTCACCACTGAGAACTAGCGGGAGCGACACCGGGGAGCTGTTTTTT.

V gene TRBV21-1 combines with J gene TRBJ2-1; the table's D call TRBD2 went unverified against the DNA. TRBV21-1 is a documented pseudogene. There are 14 residues in the CDR3. CDR3 coding DNA: TGTGCCAGCAGCAAGGAGAAAGCCTACAATGAGCAGTTCTTC. Encoded protein: CASSKEKAYNEQFF.

The chain combines TRBV18 with TRBJ1-5, with D uncertain. The ends were cut back, 3 bases at V and 4 bases at J, with 10 bases in the middle. The CDR3 length is 14 residues. The germline gives CDR1 KGHSH, CDR2 LQKENI. CDR3 sequence reads: CASSPDGMNQPQHF. As DNA, the CDR3 is TGTGCCAGCTCACCGGACGGAATGAATCAGCCCCAGCATTTT.

This clone was observed once. The chain recombines TRBV5-1 with TRBJ2-5, with D maybe TRBD2 (5 bases). Germline CDR1 reads SGHRS; CDR2 reads YFSETQ. CDR3 size: 15 residues. V was trimmed by 4 bases and J by 5 bases, leaving 18 bases between them. CDR3 sequence: CASSTWYAGLETQYF. The CDR3 nucleotides are TGCGCCAGCAGCACCTGGTACGCGGGTCTTGAGACCCAGTACTTC.

The CDR3 sequence is CASTGGRFSGELFF. DNA of the CDR3: TGTGCCAGCACCGGGGGGCGTTTTTCCGGGGAGCTGTTTTTT. The gene calls are TRBV6-5 and TRBJ2-2; TRBD2 might be the D (7 bases). The V gene lost 7 bases and the J gene lost 6 bases, with 15 bases spanning the gap. The CDR3 extends over 14 amino acids. Germline-derived CDR1 and CDR2 are MNHEY and SVGAGI.

V is TRBV2 and J is TRBJ2-2; D not certain. The germline V and J ends were trimmed by 6 bases and 3 bases, with 14 bases remaining between them. Germline CDR1 and CDR2: SNHLY and FYNNEI. The CDR3 extends over 15 amino acids. The CDR3: CASSVIGGDTGELFF. Here the CDR3 DNA reads TGTGCCAGCAGCGTTATAGGTGGCGACACCGGGGAGCTGTTTTTT.

The CDR3 sequence: CASSVASRTYEQYF. CDR3 DNA sequence: TGTGCCAGCAGCGTAGCTTCCCGGACCTACGAGCAGTACTTC. V gene TRBV9 combines with J gene TRBJ2-7; D not certain. The length of the CDR3 is 14 residues. V was trimmed by 0 bases and J by 2 bases, leaving 9 bases between them. CDR1 SGDLS and CDR2 YYNGEE come from the germline V gene. The full variable domain, with the rest looked up from reference TRBV9 and TRBJ2-7, is DSGVTQTPKHLITATGQRVTLRCSPRSGDLSVYWYQQSLDQGLQFLIQYYNGEERAKGNILERFSAQQFPDLHSELNLSSLELGDSALYFCASSVASRTYEQYFGPGTRLTVT.

The J gene is TRBJ2-3, the V gene TRBV6-4, with D maybe TRBD2 (6 bases). With 3 bases removed from V and 5 bases from J, the gap between germline ends came to 12 bases. The CDR3 runs to 14 residues. In germline, CDR1 is MRHNA, CDR2 SNTAGT. CDR3 nucleotide sequence: TGTGCCAGCAGTGAGGCGGGGTTCGAAGATACGCAGTATTTT. Translating gives CASSEAGFEDTQYF.

This clone came up a few times. V usage is TRBV30 and J usage is TRBJ1-2; a weak D match, TRBD1 (5 bases). The CDR3 runs to 11 residues. Germline CDR1 reads GTSNPN; CDR2 reads SVGIG (reference sequence). Trimming took off 8 bases at V and 2 bases at J, with 9 bases between the two ends. CDR3 DNA: TGTGCCCGGGGCAGGAACTATGGCTACACCTTC. Its translation: CARGRNYGYTF.

This chain connects TRBV20-1 to TRBJ2-3, with 8 bases fitting TRBD1. This CDR3 comprises 15 residues. The V gene end was trimmed by 3 bases and the J gene end by 5 bases; junction bases not matched to a gene: 10. In germline, CDR1 is DFQATT, CDR2 SNEGSKA (reference sequence). The CDR3 sequence: CSASIRQGAGDTQYF. CDR3 DNA: TGCAGTGCTAGTATCAGGCAGGGGGCAGGAGATACGCAGTATTTT.

This clone was recorded once. This chain uses TRBV30 with TRBJ1-1; TRBD1 is a possible D gene (5 bases). The V gene's germline CDR1 is GTSNPN and CDR2 SVGIG (reference sequence). This CDR3 spans 13 amino acids. Trimming removed 4 bases from V and 3 bases from J, with 12 bases in between. The CDR3 DNA reads as TGTGCCTGGACCCCTGGGGGGTACACTGAAGCTTTCTTT. Protein sequence: CAWTPGGYTEAFF.

The chain recombines TRBV18 with TRBJ2-1, with 11 bases identical to TRBD2. The CDR3 runs to 13 residues. Germline V CDR1 and CDR2: KGHSH, LQKENI. V shed 2 bases, J shed 15 bases, and the junction held 6 bases outside the gene matches. CDR3: CASSPTSGSSGFF. The CDR3 DNA is TGTGCCAGCTCACCAACTAGCGGGAGTTCCGGGTTCTTC. Full variable domain (rest looked up from reference TRBV18 and TRBJ2-1): NAGVMQNPRHLVRRRGQEARLRCSPMKGHSHVYWYRQLPEEGLKFMVYLQKENIIDESGMPKERFSAEFPKEGPSILRIQQVVRGDSAAYFCASSPTSGSSGFFGPGTRLTVL.

The chain joins TRBV5-8 to TRBJ1-2; the match to TRBD1 covers 10 bases. Per germline, CDR1 SGHTS and CDR2 YDEGEE. J lost 3 bases, V lost 1 base, and 15 bases had no gene match. The CDR3 covers 19 residues. The CDR3 protein is CASSLFSGTGVPSDYGYTF. The CDR3 coding sequence is TGTGCCAGCAGCTTGTTTTCCGGGACAGGGGTACCCTCGGACTATGGCTACACCTTC.

This clone showed up just a few times. The chain links TRBV7-9 to TRBJ1-1; 10 bases fit TRBD1. V lost 5 bases and J lost 7; bases outside the gene matches: 10. Germline CDR1 reads SEHNR; CDR2 reads FQNEAQ (reference sequence). This CDR3 spans 15 amino acids. CDR3 in amino acids: CASSPMTGGEVEAFF. As DNA, the CDR3 is TGTGCCAGCAGCCCGATGACAGGGGGCGAGGTTGAAGCTTTCTTT.

The V call is TRBV30, the J call TRBJ1-2, with TRBD1 matching over 7 bases. The CDR3 is 13 amino acids. V shed 3 bases and J 5 bases; nucleotides not matched to a gene: 6. Germline V gives CDR1 GTSNPN, CDR2 SVGIG (reference sequence). The CDR3 region is CAWRGTAAYGYTF. For the CDR3, the DNA is TGTGCCTGGAGGGGGACAGCAGCTTATGGCTACACCTTC.

The genes are TRBV5-4 and TRBJ2-3; 14 nucleotides line up with TRBD2. The CDR3 spans 17 residues. Looked up from germline, CDR1 is SGHNT and CDR2 is YYREEE (reference sequence). V lost 0 bases and J lost 9; bases outside the gene matches: 9. CDR3 region: CASSLGLAGGQGRTQYF. For the CDR3, the DNA is TGTGCCAGCAGCTTGGGACTAGCGGGAGGGCAGGGTAGGACGCAGTATTTT.

The J gene is TRBJ1-6, the V gene TRBV7-2, with a possible D match to TRBD1 (5 bases). CDR3 length: 14 amino acids. Trimming left V 1 base short and J 8 bases short, with 9 bases between. Germline V gene sequence: CDR1 SGHTA, CDR2 FQGNSA. CDR3: CASSLVPGDSPLHF. In DNA, the CDR3 is TGTGCCAGCAGCTTAGTTCCGGGGGATTCACCCCTCCACTTT.

V is TRBV27 and J is TRBJ1-2, with TRBD1 matching over 8 bases. The length of the CDR3 is 13 residues. Germline V gene sequence: CDR1 MNHEY, CDR2 SMNVEV (reference sequence). V dropped 3 bases and J dropped 7; count of bases not matched to a gene: 4. The CDR3 protein is CASSLGRGLGYTF. CDR3 bases: TGTGCCAGCAGTTTGGGCAGGGGGCTTGGCTACACCTTC.

This clone was observed a few times. The chain couples TRBV29-1 to TRBJ2-4; 7 bases agree with TRBD1. The V gene's germline CDR1 is SQVTM and CDR2 ANQGSEA. This CDR3 has 15 amino acids. V lost 5 bases and J lost 1; bases outside the gene matches: 8. The DNA for the CDR3 is TGCAGCGTTTCAGAAGACAGGGCTGCCAAAAACATTCAGTACTTC. It encodes CSVSEDRAAKNIQYF.